This T cell receptor (beta chain) derives from a study of blood T cell repertoires in COVID-19. Whole-study context: From T cells, B-cell-depleted T cells, or PBMCs came the material, which was cDNA or gDNA.

Per germline, CDR1 SNHLY and CDR2 FYNNEI. The CDR3 runs to 15 residues. V lost 3 bases and J lost 2, with 11 bases in between. Original processing methods: Amplified reference gene primers provided the basis for estimating nucleated cell counts. Profiled with immunoSEQ multiplex PCR; TCRdb holds only in-frame clones, not every one. From that table come the V and J calls and clone size; the DNA was used to work out D and trimming. This table holds 450,000 to 500,000 clones, approximately 83% found once. Source material: peripheral blood. The J gene is TRBJ1-5, the V gene TRBV2, with D unresolved. This clonotype originated in a human donor in a cohort sampled during active COVID-19. The CDR3 sequence: CASSDRRWGNQPQHF. The CDR3 DNA reads TGTGCCAGCAGTGATAGGCGGTGGGGCAATCAGCCCCAGCATTTT.